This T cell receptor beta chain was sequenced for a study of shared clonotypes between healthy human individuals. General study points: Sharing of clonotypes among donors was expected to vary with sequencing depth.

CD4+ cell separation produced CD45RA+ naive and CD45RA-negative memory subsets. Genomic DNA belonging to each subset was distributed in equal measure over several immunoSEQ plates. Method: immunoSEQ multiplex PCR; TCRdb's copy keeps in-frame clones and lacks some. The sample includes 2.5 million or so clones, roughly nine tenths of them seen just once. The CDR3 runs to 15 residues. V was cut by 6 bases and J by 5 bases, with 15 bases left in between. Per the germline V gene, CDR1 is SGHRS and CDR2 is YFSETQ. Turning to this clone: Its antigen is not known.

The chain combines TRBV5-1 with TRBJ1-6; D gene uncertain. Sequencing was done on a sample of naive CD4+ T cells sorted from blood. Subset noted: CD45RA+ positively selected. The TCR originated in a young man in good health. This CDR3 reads CASTWTSRDNSPLHF. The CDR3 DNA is TGCGCCAGCACCTGGACCAGTCGGGATAATTCACCCCTCCACTTT.